Shown below are 13 T cell receptor beta chains from a single sample sequenced in a study of control samples from healthy donors and cancer patients (dated by TCRdb to about 2020). The library was obtained by the immunoSEQ multiplex PCR assay. What TCRdb holds here is the immuneACCESS table cut down to in-frame rearrangements. Part of the clones is not present; checked against another copy, under half of the missing clones reflect an unresolved V gene, and the others are unexplained. This sample lists about 92,000 clones; roughly 82% were detected once. The ten largest account for over 7.5% of the sample. Material: blood. The receptors shown here come from an older woman in good health.

The chain recombines TRBV3-1 (or the pseudogene TRBV3-2) with TRBJ1-4, with D perhaps TRBD1 (5 bases). This CDR3 region has 15 residues. Trimming cost V 0 bases and J 6 bases, with 11 bases left between them. Germline assignment: CDR1 LGHDT and CDR2 YNNKEL (reference sequence). CDR3 bases: TGTGCCAGCAGCCAAGATGGTAGGGGATATGAAAAACTGTTTTTT. Translated: CASSQDGRGYEKLFF.

The chain employs TRBV5-1 and TRBJ2-5; D perhaps matches TRBD2 (5 bases). The CDR3 has 13 amino acids. Germline CDR1 SGHRS, CDR2 YFSETQ. Trimming stripped 4 bases from V and 4 bases from J, with 11 bases between. CDR3 loop: CASSQGSRETQYF. The DNA for the CDR3 is TGCGCCAGCAGCCAAGGGAGTCGAGAGACCCAGTACTTC.

The chain uses TRBV3-1 (or the pseudogene TRBV3-2) and TRBJ1-1; 8 bases fit TRBD1. V gave up 4 bases and J gave up 4 bases; unmatched junction bases: 14. The CDR3 contains 17 residues. Germline V CDR1 and CDR2: LGHDT, YNNKEL (reference sequence). The CDR3 sequence: CASSPHPGQGGSTEAFF. CDR3 sequence (DNA): TGTGCCAGCAGCCCGCACCCAGGACAGGGAGGCAGCACTGAAGCTTTCTTT.

This chain joins TRBV28 and TRBJ1-2; D gene uncertain. In germline, CDR1 is MDHEN, CDR2 SYDVKM. V lost 5 bases and J lost 5, with 15 bases in between. This CDR3 region has 14 residues. CDR3 amino acids: CASSPQAEWYGYTF. CDR3 nucleotide sequence: TGTGCCAGCAGTCCCCAGGCAGAGTGGTATGGCTACACCTTC.

V gene TRBV7-2 combines with J gene TRBJ2-1; 7 bases align to TRBD2. In germline, CDR1 is SGHTA, CDR2 FQGNSA. The CDR3 contains 15 residues. The V and J ends lost 0 bases and 6 bases, in that order; junction bases with no gene match: 5. CDR3 sequence (DNA): TGTGCCAGCAGCTTAGCTAAGACTAGCAGCAATGAGCAGTTCTTC. This sequence encodes CASSLAKTSSNEQFF.

This chain links TRBV5-8 with TRBJ1-5; possible D gene TRBD1, 5 bases. Between the trimmed V and J ends, which lost 5 bases and 0 bases, there was a span of 18 bases. CDR3 size: 17 residues. Germline CDR1 reads SGHTS; CDR2 reads YDEGEE. Written as DNA, the CDR3 is TGTGCCAGCAGACTGGAGCTCGGACACAATAGCAATCAGCCCCAGCATTTT. It codes for CASRLELGHNSNQPQHF.

This clone showed up just a few times. V usage is TRBV6-2 or TRBV6-3 and J usage is TRBJ1-6; TRBD1 aligns across 9 bases. V lost 6 bases, J lost 8 bases, and 8 bases stayed unmatched. The CDR3 loop spans 15 amino acids. Germline CDR1 and CDR2: MNHEY and SVGEGT. The CDR3 DNA is TGTGCCAGCAGCACCGGGACAGGGTATTATTCACCCCTCCACTTT. Translation: CASSTGTGYYSPLHF.

The genes are TRBV20-1 and TRBJ2-7; D not certain. The CDR3 extends over 9 amino acids. Germline V gene lookup returns CDR1 DFQATT and CDR2 SNEGSKA (reference sequence). V lost 3 bases and J lost 5, with 2 bases in between. In DNA form, the CDR3 reads TGCAGTGCTAGTCACGAGCAGTACTTC. This gives the protein CSASHEQYF.

V and J are TRBV5-1 and TRBJ2-5; D may be TRBD2 (7 bases). Germline CDR1 is SGHRS and CDR2 is YFSETQ. V was trimmed by 4 bases and J by 2 bases, leaving 18 bases between them. The length of the CDR3 is 16 residues. Here the CDR3 DNA reads TGCGCCAGCAGCCTCGGGGGGAGAGGGGGTCAAGAGACCCAGTACTTC. Translating gives CASSLGGRGGQETQYF.

J is TRBJ2-7 and V is TRBV7-2; 9 bases fit TRBD1. The germline V gene has CDR1 SGHTA and CDR2 FQGNSA. Losses at the gene ends were 4 bases for V and 1 base for J; bases not matched to a gene: 8. The CDR3 has 16 residues. The CDR3 nucleotides read TGTGCCAGCAGCTCTGTCCCGGGACAGGGATCCTACGAGCAGTACTTC. Translation gives CASSSVPGQGSYEQYF. The full variable domain, with the rest looked up from reference TRBV7-2 and TRBJ2-7, is GAGVSQSPSNKVTEKGKDVELRCDPISGHTALYWYRQSLGQGLEFLIYFQGNSAPDKSGLPSDRFSAERTGGSVSTLTIQRTQQEDSAVYLCASSSVPGQGSYEQYFGPGTRLTVT.

The chain couples TRBV4-1 to TRBJ2-1; 8 nucleotides line up with TRBD1. The CDR3 runs 12 residues. Looked up from germline, CDR1 is MGHRA and CDR2 is YSYEKL. Trimming took 4 bases from V and 8 from J; bases not matched to a gene: 1. CDR3 amino acids: CASSPQGDEQFF. CDR3 bases: TGCGCCAGCAGCCCACAGGGGGATGAGCAGTTCTTC.

The chain couples TRBV6-5 to TRBJ1-1; D gene ambiguous. The V end was cut by 0 bases, the J end by 0 bases, with 11 bases between. The CDR3 length is 16 residues. Germline V lookup: CDR1 MNHEY, CDR2 SVGAGI. The CDR3 DNA reads TGTGCCAGCAGTTACTCCGCCGGGCAGATGAACACTGAAGCTTTCTTT. Translation: CASSYSAGQMNTEAFF.

The table lists this clone with a count of one. The rearrangement uses TRBV3-1 (or the pseudogene TRBV3-2) and TRBJ1-6; TRBD1 matches at 8 bases. The CDR3 is 14 amino acids. The ends lost 4 bases at V and 5 bases at J; junction bases unmatched: 1. The germline gives CDR1 LGHDT, CDR2 YNNKEL (reference sequence). The CDR3 spells CASSLGQDNSPLHF. CDR3 in DNA: TGTGCCAGCAGCCTGGGACAGGATAATTCACCCCTCCACTTT.